This is a list of T cell receptor beta chains from one sample in a study of T-cell memory formation after mild COVID-19. One entry per CDR3 protein results from TCRdb running MiXCR on the 5' RACE reads. The table includes some 210,000 distinct CDR3 sequences, around 17% detected once. Sequenced: PBMCs or a T cell subset sorted from them (not recorded which). The receptors originated from an adult woman who had mild COVID-19 (a few samples of this study predate the infection). Cell type and time point are not known. The CDR3 runs from the conserved cysteine through the conserved F or W. D genes are given only for firm matches. For some rows the clone size is stated as once, few or many, or as a class when expanded; others skip it.

clone size	V gene	J gene	D gene	CDR3 protein	CDR3 DNA
NA	TRBV6-5	TRBJ1-1	NA	CASSYDRRRAFF	TGTGCCAGCAGTTACGACAGACGCCGAGCTTTCTTT
few	TRBV29-1	TRBJ1-1	NA	CSVEITNTEAFF	TGCAGCGTAGAGATTACGAACACTGAAGCTTTCTTT
many	TRBV7-8	TRBJ1-4	NA	CASSSGLRGEKLFF	TGTGCCAGCAGCTCGGGCCTCAGGGGTGAAAAACTGTTTTTT
NA	TRBV5-5	TRBJ2-7	TRBD1	CASSPDPGQSSYEQYF	TGTGCCAGCAGTCCCGATCCGGGACAGAGCTCCTACGAGCAGTACTTC
NA	TRBV6-1	TRBJ1-1	TRBD1	CASSTTGGGTEAFF	TGTGCCAGCAGTACCACAGGGGGTGGGACTGAAGCTTTCTTT
few	TRBV4-2	TRBJ2-7	NA	CASSQDWVSGYYEQYF	TGTGCCAGCAGCCAAGATTGGGTCAGCGGGTACTACGAGCAGTACTTC
NA	TRBV12-3/TRBV12-4	TRBJ2-2	NA	CASSLRPGELFF	TGTGCCAGCAGTTTAAGGCCCGGGGAGCTGTTTTTT
few	TRBV12-3/TRBV12-4	TRBJ1-1	NA	CASSNRMNTEAFF	TGTGCCAGCAGCAATAGGATGAACACTGAAGCTTTCTTT
few	TRBV5-1	TRBJ1-2	NA	CASSRPGGGTGYTF	TGCGCCAGCAGCCGGCCAGGAGGCGGGACTGGCTACACCTTC
NA	TRBV5-5	TRBJ2-2	NA	CASSLTRSPGELFF	TGTGCCAGCAGCTTAACCCGTTCCCCCGGGGAGCTGTTTTTT
NA	TRBV5-1	TRBJ2-7	TRBD1	CASSVDREDGYEQYF	TGCGCCAGCAGCGTAGACAGGGAAGATGGCTACGAGCAGTACTTC
few	TRBV2	TRBJ2-1	NA	CASSESEYNEQFF	TGTGCCAGCAGTGAATCAGAATACAATGAGCAGTTCTTC
NA	TRBV30	TRBJ1-6	NA	CAWATGANSPLHF	TGTGCCTGGGCGACAGGCGCCAATTCACCCCTCCACTTT
NA	TRBV4-3	TRBJ2-2	NA	CASSQDLLLDSRKHTGELFF	TGCGCCAGCAGCCAAGATCTCCTGTTGGACTCCAGAAAACACACCGGGGAGCTGTTTTTT
NA	TRBV11-2	TRBJ1-2	NA	CASSLDGGVGYTF	TGTGCCAGCAGCTTAGATGGAGGTGTAGGCTACACCTTC
NA	TRBV7-2	TRBJ2-7	NA	CASSPGSHEQYF	TGTGCCAGCAGCCCAGGGTCCCACGAGCAGTACTTC
many	TRBV25-1	TRBJ2-1	NA	CASSDAGVNEQFF	TGTGCCAGCAGTGATGCAGGGGTCAATGAGCAGTTCTTC
few	TRBV24-1	TRBJ2-1	TRBD2	CATSDGLAGRSYNEQFF	TGTGCCACCAGTGATGGACTAGCGGGACGATCCTACAATGAGCAGTTCTTC
NA	TRBV7-2	TRBJ1-2	NA	CASSLFIGGYTF	TGTGCCAGCAGCCTGTTTATCGGCGGCTACACCTTC
NA	TRBV24-1	TRBJ2-3	TRBD1	CATSDWTGEITDTQYF	TGTGCCACCAGTGATTGGACAGGGGAGATAACAGATACGCAGTATTTT
NA	TRBV10-3	TRBJ2-7	NA	CAISESASSYEQYF	TGTGCCATCAGTGAGTCAGCCAGCTCCTACGAGCAGTACTTC
NA	TRBV12-3/TRBV12-4	TRBJ2-2	NA	CASSLDPATGELFF	TGTGCCAGCAGTTTAGACCCAGCAACCGGGGAGCTGTTTTTT
NA	TRBV6-6	TRBJ2-4	TRBD1	CDSSPGQGNIQYF	TGTGACAGCAGTCCGGGACAGGGGAACATTCAGTACTTC
few	TRBV7-2	TRBJ2-3	NA	CASSPGGANTQYF	TGTGCCAGCAGCCCTGGGGGGGCTAATACGCAGTATTTT
few	TRBV7-3	TRBJ1-2	NA	CASSLPQGHGYTF	TGTGCCAGCAGCTTACCACAGGGACATGGCTACACCTTC
NA	TRBV18	TRBJ2-5	NA	CASSPPSPRETQYF	TGTGCCAGCTCACCCCCGAGTCCTCGAGAGACCCAGTACTTC
NA	TRBV28	TRBJ2-3	TRBD2	CASSHSGGATDTQYF	TGTGCCAGCAGCCACAGCGGGGGGGCCACAGATACGCAGTATTTT
NA	TRBV2	TRBJ2-3	TRBD2	CASTKGTSGAPSTDTQYF	TGTGCCAGCACCAAAGGGACTAGCGGGGCCCCTAGCACAGATACGCAGTATTTT
NA	TRBV7-9	TRBJ1-2	NA	CASSYPQAGYGYTF	TGTGCCAGCAGCTACCCACAGGCCGGCTATGGCTACACCTTC